These T cell receptor beta chains were read from a single sample in a study of response to subunit inactivated influenza vaccine. MiXCR, run by TCRdb on the RT-PCR reads, gives a single entry per CDR3 protein. The sample shows roughly 650,000 distinct CDR3 sequences, 11% to 15% of them seen only once. The material was PBMCs from blood, obtained approximately 15 days before vaccination. These receptors were obtained from a man aged 45-60 years who received an inactivated influenza vaccine. Both conserved end residues are part of each CDR3. D genes are given only for firm matches. For some rows the clone size is stated as once, few or many, or as a class when expanded; others skip it.

TRBV29-1	.	TRBJ2-1	many	TGCAGCGTTGAATACGCGGGGCAGAGCTCCTACAATGAGCAGTTCTTC	CSVEYAGQSSYNEQFF
TRBV27	TRBD2	TRBJ2-5	few	TGTGCCAGCAGTCCCACGATTAGCGGGAGCATGGAGACCCAGTACTTC	CASSPTISGSMETQYF
TRBV7-9	.	TRBJ2-1	.	TGTGCCAGCAGCTCACGGAGGGGGCCACGCGATGAGCAGTTCTTC	CASSSRRGPRDEQFF
TRBV12-3/TRBV12-4	.	TRBJ2-5	.	TGTGCCAGCAGTTTCGGGACTCTATATCAAGAGACCCAGTACTTC	CASSFGTLYQETQYF
TRBV3-1	TRBD1	TRBJ2-1	many	TGTGCCAGCAGCCCATCGACAGGGGGCACTGAGCAGTTCTTC	CASSPSTGGTEQFF
TRBV12-3/TRBV12-4	TRBD1	TRBJ1-2	.	TGTGCCAGCAGCCTCAGACAGGGGGCGGAGGGCTACACCTTC	CASSLRQGAEGYTF
TRBV6-2/TRBV6-3	.	TRBJ1-2	.	TGTGCCAGCAGTTACGTGGGATATGGCTACACCTTC	CASSYVGYGYTF
TRBV20-1	TRBD2	TRBJ2-1	many	TGCAGTGCTAGAGAGTTAGCGGGAGGTACCAGCTCCTACAATGAGCAGTTCTTC	CSARELAGGTSSYNEQFF
TRBV7-9	.	TRBJ2-1	few	TGTGCCAGCAGCTTAGGGGTCGGTTTAAACTACAATGAGCAGTTCTTC	CASSLGVGLNYNEQFF
TRBV4-2	.	TRBJ2-1	few	TGTGCCAGCAGCCGGGGGGAAGGGGACAATGAGCAGTTCTTC	CASSRGEGDNEQFF
TRBV11-1	TRBD2	TRBJ2-5	few	TGTGCCAGCAGCCCGGGCCTGGTAAATCTGGGACTAGCGGGGAACCAAGAGACCCAGTACTTC	CASSPGLVNLGLAGNQETQYF
TRBV4-3	TRBD1	TRBJ1-3	many	TGCGCCAGCAGCCCCGGGGGACAGAGGGCTGGAAACACCATATATTTT	CASSPGGQRAGNTIYF
TRBV5-6	TRBD2	TRBJ2-1	few	TGTGCCAGCATCGGCATGACCGGGACTAGCGGCGATGAGCAGTTCTTC	CASIGMTGTSGDEQFF
TRBV4-1	TRBD1	TRBJ1-2	few	TGCGCCAGCAGCCATCGCCCGGGACAGGGGGCGAAAAAATATGGCTACACCTTC	CASSHRPGQGAKKYGYTF
TRBV20-1	TRBD2	TRBJ2-7	.	TGCAGTGCTCGAGGGACTAACTCCTACGAGCAGTACTTC	CSARGTNSYEQYF
TRBV7-2	.	TRBJ1-5	many	TGTGCCAGCAGCTTAGCGCTTGGACTTGGCAATCAGCCCCAGCATTTT	CASSLALGLGNQPQHF
TRBV28	.	TRBJ2-7	many	TGTGCCAGCAGTCTCCGGGCCCCCTACGAGCAGTACTTC	CASSLRAPYEQYF
TRBV11-1	TRBD2	TRBJ2-5	few	TGTGCCAGCAGCTTTTCCGGGACTAGCGGGTCGGAGACCCAGTACTTC	CASSFSGTSGSETQYF
TRBV7-8	TRBD2	TRBJ2-3	.	TGTGCCAGCAGCTTGAGACTAGCGGGAGGGCCGACAGATACGCAGTATTTT	CASSLRLAGGPTDTQYF
TRBV20-1	TRBD2	TRBJ2-2	.	TGCAGTGCTGGGAGACCGGGACTAGCGGAGAACACCGGGGAGCTGTTTTTT	CSAGRPGLAENTGELFF
TRBV2	.	TRBJ2-7	few	TGTGCCAGCAGTGAAAACTCTTACTCCTACGAGCAGTACTTC	CASSENSYSYEQYF
TRBV12-3/TRBV12-4	.	TRBJ1-1	few	TGTGCCAGCATTCATGCAGGATACGCTTTCTTT	CASIHAGYAFF
TRBV6-1	.	TRBJ2-7	few	TGTGCCAGCATGCCCGCCAGCGAGGGCTACGAGCAGTACTTC	CASMPASEGYEQYF
TRBV29-1	TRBD2	TRBJ2-1	few	TGCAGCGTGGACAGCGGGAGAGCTTACAATGAGCAGTTCTTC	CSVDSGRAYNEQFF
TRBV12-3/TRBV12-4	.	TRBJ1-6	.	TGTGCCAGCAGTCGGGGCGGGGATTCACCCCTCCACTTT	CASSRGGDSPLHF
TRBV15	TRBD2	TRBJ2-1	few	TGTGCCACCAGCACGCCCCAGGGTAGCGGGGGTACTAGGGAGCAGTTCTTC	CATSTPQGSGGTREQFF
TRBV28	.	TRBJ2-2	.	TGTGCCAGCAGTTTAACGGACGGGAACACCGGGGAGCTGTTTTTT	CASSLTDGNTGELFF
TRBV4-3	TRBD2	TRBJ2-3	many	TGCGCCAGCAGCCAAGAAGCTAGCGGCAACACAGATACGCAGTATTTT	CASSQEASGNTDTQYF
TRBV2	.	TRBJ2-1	.	TGTGCCAGCTCCCCGGAGAGGTCCTACAATGAGCAGTTCTTC	CASSPERSYNEQFF
TRBV5-1	.	TRBJ2-5	once	TGCGACAGCAGCTTGGCACTTAGCCAGGAGACCCAGTACTTC	CDSSLALSQETQYF
TRBV19	.	TRBJ2-1	many	TGTGCCAGTAAACACAAAGTGAGCTCCTACAATGAGCAGTTCTTC	CASKHKVSSYNEQFF
TRBV12-3/TRBV12-4	.	TRBJ2-4	few	TGTGCCAGCAGTCCTCAACTATGGAGATCTGGGAACATTCAGTACTTC	CASSPQLWRSGNIQYF